These T cell receptor beta chains were read from a single sample in a study of CD8 T cells in Susac syndrome. TCRdb passed the immunoSEQ multiplex PCR reads through MiXCR, listing each CDR3 protein once. The sample yields approximately 70,000 distinct CDR3 sequences, just under 95% seen once. Sequencing was done on a sample of CD8+ T cells from PBMCs. The source of these receptors is a human donor with multiple sclerosis. CDR3s include the opening cysteine and the closing phenylalanine or tryptophan. D genes are given only for firm matches. Clone size is given for some rows only: seen once, a few or many times, or a class if the clone is expanded.

V gene	clone size	D gene	J gene	CDR3 protein	CDR3 DNA
TRBV29-1	-	TRBD1	TRBJ1-2	CSVKTGGEGYTF	TGCAGCGTGAAGACAGGGGGCGAGGGCTACACCTTC
TRBV4-1	-	-	TRBJ2-7	CASSQPPGYSSYEQYF	TGCGCCAGCAGCCAACCCCCTGGTTATAGCTCCTACGAGCAGTACTTC
TRBV12-3/TRBV12-4	-	-	TRBJ2-7	CASSHRITEQYF	TGTGCCAGCAGCCACCGGATCACCGAGCAGTACTTC
TRBV3-1	-	-	TRBJ2-5	CASSPGPQETQYF	TGTGCCAGCAGCCCGGGACCGCAAGAGACCCAGTACTTC
TRBV2	-	TRBD1	TRBJ2-7	CASTEGDRAYEQYF	TGTGCCAGCACCGAAGGGGACAGGGCCTACGAGCAGTACTTC
TRBV25-1	-	-	TRBJ2-7	CASSPRVGGEQYF	TGTGCCAGCAGTCCACGGGTAGGGGGCGAGCAGTACTTC
TRBV12-3/TRBV12-4	-	-	TRBJ1-5	CASSPISNQPQHF	TGTGCCAGCAGTCCGATTAGCAATCAGCCCCAGCATTTT
TRBV27	-	-	TRBJ2-7	CASSSRQGGTGIIEQYF	TGTGCCAGCAGTTCCAGACAGGGAGGAACGGGAATTATCGAGCAGTACTTC
TRBV9	-	-	TRBJ2-7	CASSVDFSGYEQYF	TGTGCCAGCAGCGTAGACTTTAGCGGCTACGAGCAGTACTTC
TRBV30	once	TRBD1	TRBJ2-5	CAWTGGETQYF	TGTGCCTGGACAGGGGGAGAGACCCAGTACTTC
TRBV19	-	-	TRBJ1-1	CASSRGHTEAFF	TGTGCCAGTAGTAGGGGTCACACTGAAGCTTTCTTT
TRBV27	-	-	TRBJ1-1	CASSFTGTEAFF	TGTGCCAGCAGTTTTACAGGCACTGAAGCTTTCTTT
TRBV29-1	-	-	TRBJ2-2	CSVYFHPNTGELFF	TGCAGCGTTTACTTTCATCCGAACACCGGGGAGCTGTTTTTT
TRBV3-1	-	-	TRBJ1-5	CASSQENRNQPQHF	TGTGCCAGCAGCCAAGAGAACCGGAATCAGCCCCAGCATTTT
TRBV12-3/TRBV12-4	-	TRBD1	TRBJ2-4	CASTLQGEEGIQYF	TGTGCCAGCACCTTACAGGGGGAAGAGGGCATTCAGTACTTC
TRBV4-1	-	-	TRBJ1-1	CASSQDWGNTEAFF	TGCGCCAGCAGCCAAGACTGGGGGAACACTGAAGCTTTCTTT
TRBV20-1	-	-	TRBJ1-5	CSARDLAVPQHF	TGCAGTGCTAGAGATCTCGCGGTGCCCCAGCATTTT
TRBV3-1	-	-	TRBJ2-5	CASRPTRGRLQETQYF	TGTGCCAGCAGGCCCACCCGGGGACGCCTCCAAGAGACCCAGTACTTC
TRBV29-1	-	-	TRBJ2-7	CSVDGETGGYEQYF	TGCAGCGTTGATGGAGAGACAGGCGGCTACGAGCAGTACTTC
TRBV20-1	-	-	TRBJ2-1	CSARSQGSSYNEQFF	TGCAGTGCTAGGTCTCAGGGATCCTCCTACAATGAGCAGTTCTTC
TRBV5-4	-	-	TRBJ2-1	CASSLWGADEQFF	TGTGCCAGCAGCTTATGGGGGGCAGATGAGCAGTTCTTC
TRBV20-1	-	TRBD2	TRBJ2-7	CSAREGPAGSAYEQYF	TGCAGTGCTAGAGAAGGGCCAGCGGGGTCCGCCTACGAGCAGTACTTC
TRBV3-1	-	TRBD2	TRBJ2-3	CASSQITLAGSTDTQYF	TGTGCCAGCAGCCAGATCACGCTAGCGGGGAGCACAGATACGCAGTATTTT
TRBV7-8	-	-	TRBJ2-7	CASSLVPESSYEQYF	TGTGCCAGCAGCTTAGTACCGGAGAGCTCCTACGAGCAGTACTTC
TRBV7-2	-	TRBD2	TRBJ2-3	CASSSTSGGPDTQYF	TGTGCCAGCAGCTCGACTAGCGGGGGCCCAGATACGCAGTATTTT
TRBV11-3	-	-	TRBJ2-1	CASSSPPSNNEQFF	TGTGCCAGCAGCTCACCTCCTTCGAACAATGAGCAGTTCTTC
TRBV5-1	-	-	TRBJ2-7	CASSPTRGGNYEQYF	TGCGCCAGCAGCCCGACTAGAGGGGGCAACTACGAGCAGTACTTC
TRBV30	once	-	TRBJ1-1	CAWTQGAEAFF	TGTGCCTGGACCCAAGGAGCTGAAGCTTTCTTT
TRBV24-1	-	-	TRBJ2-1	CATSVRGGEYNEQFF	TGTGCCACCAGTGTCCGGGGCGGGGAATACAATGAGCAGTTCTTC
TRBV27	once	TRBD1	TRBJ2-1	CASSGTGGTYNGQFF	TGTGCCAGCAGTGGGACAGGGGGCACCTACAATGGGCAGTTCTTC
TRBV28	-	TRBD1	TRBJ2-5	CASTIGTGDTGAQYF	TGTGCCAGCACCATAGGGACAGGGGACACGGGGGCCCAGTACTTC
TRBV12-3/TRBV12-4	-	TRBD1	TRBJ2-2	CASSPWDRGNTGELFF	TGTGCCAGCAGTCCATGGGACAGGGGGAACACCGGGGAGCTGTTTTTT
TRBV19	-	-	TRBJ2-1	CASRDRNEQFF	TGTGCCAGTAGGGACCGTAATGAGCAGTTCTTC
TRBV6-6	-	-	TRBJ2-7	CASSYHRDISYEQYF	TGTGCCAGCAGTTACCACCGGGACATCTCCTACGAGCAGTACTTC
TRBV29-1	once	TRBD1	TRBJ2-3	CSVIPGQGDTQYF	TGCAGCGTTATACCGGGACAGGGGGATACGCAGTATTTT
TRBV7-8	once	TRBD2	TRBJ2-4	CASSLGLAGVAKNIQYF	TGTGCCAGCAGCTTGGGACTAGCGGGAGTGGCCAAAAACATTCAGTACTTC
TRBV29-1	-	TRBD2	TRBJ2-3	CSVAPGLAGPTDTQYF	TGCAGCGTTGCCCCGGGACTAGCGGGCCCCACAGATACGCAGTATTTT
TRBV6-2/TRBV6-3	few	-	TRBJ2-5	CASSYLTLTGEAGTQYF	TGTGCCAGCAGTTACTTGACCTTGACGGGAGAGGCCGGGACCCAGTACTTC
TRBV27	-	TRBD2	TRBJ2-7	CASSALLAINEQYF	TGTGCCAGCAGCGCCTTACTAGCGATCAACGAGCAGTACTTC
TRBV13	-	-	TRBJ1-2	CASNTGTAGYTF	TGTGCCAGCAACACCGGGACTGCTGGCTACACCTTC
TRBV7-9	-	-	TRBJ2-7	CASSFYSPDSYEQYF	TGTGCCAGCAGCTTTTATAGCCCGGACTCCTACGAGCAGTACTTC
TRBV27	few	-	TRBJ1-1	CASSPRVNTEAFF	TGTGCCAGCAGTCCCCGCGTCAACACTGAAGCTTTCTTT
TRBV6-5	-	TRBD2	TRBJ2-3	CASSPRGAYTDTQYF	TGTGCCAGCAGTCCGCGGGGGGCCTACACAGATACGCAGTATTTT
TRBV9	-	-	TRBJ1-1	CASSGFRGTEAFF	TGTGCCAGCAGCGGCTTCCGGGGAACTGAAGCTTTCTTT
TRBV13	-	TRBD2	TRBJ2-5	CASSLGGRGYQETQYF	TGTGCCAGCAGCTTAGGCGGGCGGGGGTACCAAGAGACCCAGTACTTC
TRBV9	-	-	TRBJ2-1	CASSAEGASYYNEQFF	TGTGCCAGCAGCGCAGAGGGCGCCAGTTACTACAATGAGCAGTTCTTC